These T cell receptor beta chains were read from a single sample in a study of blood T cells in healthy people across ages. TCRdb reanalysed the 5' RACE reads using MiXCR and keeps one entry per CDR3 protein. The data contain a few hundred thousand distinct CDR3 sequences, around 27% of them singletons. Sequencing was performed on blood. These receptors all stem from a woman in her seventies in good health. Each CDR3 is given with its conserved first and last residue. Each record gives: CDR3 DNA, CDR3 protein, clone size, V gene, J gene, D gene. A D gene is named only where the DNA matches it firmly. Only part of the rows carry a size: once, few, many, or a class if the clone is expanded.

TGCAGTGCCATACTAGGACAGGGCCGGTACGAGCAGTGCTTC,CSAILGQGRYEQCF,.,TRBV20-1,TRBJ2-7,TRBD1
TGCAGTGCTAGAGATTGGGCTAGCACCCGCAATGAGCAGTTCTTC,CSARDWASTRNEQFF,few,TRBV20-1,TRBJ2-1,.
TGCAGCGTTGCCGTCCAGGACAGTAGGGTTAGGAACACTGAAGCTTCCTTT,CSVAVQDSRVRNTEASF,few,TRBV29-1,TRBJ1-1,.
TGTGCCAGCAGTTACTCGAGTTCCCAGGACAGGGTTAAATATTCACCCCTCCACTTT,CASSYSSSQDRVKYSPLHF,.,TRBV6-5,TRBJ1-6,TRBD1
TGTGCCAGCAGGCCGAGCTCTGGAAACACCATATATTTT,CASRPSSGNTIYF,few,TRBV7-9,TRBJ1-3,.
TGTGCCTGGGGAGGGGTGTCTGGACCTAAAGAGACCCAGTACTTC,CAWGGVSGPKETQYF,few,TRBV2,TRBJ2-5,TRBD2
TGTGCCAGCAGCCGACCTTCGACACAAGAGACCCAGTACTTC,CASSRPSTQETQYF,many,TRBV3-1,TRBJ2-5,.
TGCAGCGTTGAAGATCGGGCTGATACGCAGTATTTT,CSVEDRADTQYF,.,TRBV29-1,TRBJ2-3,.
TGTGCCAGCAACCCCAGGCGAAATGAGCAGTTCTTC,CASNPRRNEQFF,many,TRBV6-4,TRBJ2-1,.
TGTGCCAGCAGCAAAGGCCCCCCCCCAGGCGCCCTTGAAAAACTGTTTTTT,CASSKGPPPGALEKLFF,few,TRBV21-1,TRBJ1-4,.
TGCAGCGCAAGGGGGCTCGGTGAAAAACTGTTTTTT,CSARGLGEKLFF,few,TRBV29-1,TRBJ1-4,TRBD1
TGTGCCAGCACCGGTCAGGGGTTGAGGTTGTTTTTT,CASTGQGLRLFF,few,TRBV28,TRBJ2-2,.
TGCAGTGCTAGGGCTTTTCAAGAGACCCAGTACTTC,CSARAFQETQYF,.,TRBV20-1,TRBJ2-5,.
TGCGCCAGCAGCCCGGCCAAAACGGCTACTTACGGCACTGAAGCTTTCTTT,CASSPAKTATYGTEAFF,few,TRBV4-1,TRBJ1-1,.
TGCAGCGTTCTGGGGATGGACGAGCAGTACTTC,CSVLGMDEQYF,.,TRBV29-1,TRBJ2-7,.
TGTGCCGGCAGCCAAGGGCCGCATTCACCCCTCCACTTT,CAGSQGPHSPLHF,.,TRBV3-1,TRBJ1-6,.
TGTGCCAGCAGTTTCCCCCGTAGCGGGTCTCGGAGGAATGAGCAGTTCTTC,CASSFPRSGSRRNEQFF,.,TRBV12-3/TRBV12-4,TRBJ2-1,TRBD2
TGTGCCACCAGCAGAGATCGCGGGGAGTCTGAAGCTTTCTTT,CATSRDRGESEAFF,.,TRBV15,TRBJ1-1,.
TGTGCCAGCAGTTACCGGACGGTCCGGAACACTGAAGCTTTCTTT,CASSYRTVRNTEAFF,few,TRBV6-5,TRBJ1-1,.
TGCAGTGCTAGAGGTACGGGCACAGATACGCAGTATTTT,CSARGTGTDTQYF,.,TRBV20-1,TRBJ2-3,.
TGCAGTGCCATCAGCTTACAGGGTCAAGAGACCCAGTACTTC,CSAISLQGQETQYF,.,TRBV20-1,TRBJ2-5,.
TGCGCCAGCAGCTTGTACCAGCCAGAGACCCAGTACTTC,CASSLYQPETQYF,.,TRBV5-1,TRBJ2-5,.
TGTGCCAGCAGCCCGGCCAGCTATGGCTACACCTTC,CASSPASYGYTF,.,TRBV11-2,TRBJ1-2,.
TGCGCCAGCAGCCAAGCGTGGCGGGGATATCAAGAGACCCAGTACTTC,CASSQAWRGYQETQYF,few,TRBV4-1,TRBJ2-5,.
TGTGCCAGCAGCTTAGATTCAGGGTTTGGGAAAGAGACCCAGTACTTC,CASSLDSGFGKETQYF,.,TRBV11-2,TRBJ2-5,.
TGTGCCAGCAGCCCAAGGGTGCGGGAGGGAAAACTGTTTTTT,CASSPRVREGKLFF,.,TRBV6-5,TRBJ1-4,.
TGTGCCAGCAGTGTAGGACTAGGGGGTTACAATGAGCAGTTCTTC,CASSVGLGGYNEQFF,few,TRBV6-1,TRBJ2-1,.
TGTGCCAGCAACCCCAAGCCCTATAATTCACCCCTCCACTTT,CASNPKPYNSPLHF,.,TRBV7-2,TRBJ1-6,.
TGTGCCAGCAGCCTGGGGGCAGAACGCTACGAGCAGTACTTC,CASSLGAERYEQYF,.,TRBV7-2,TRBJ2-7,.
TGTGCCAGCAGCCCCACAGGGGGATGGGGCACAGATACGCAGTATTTT,CASSPTGGWGTDTQYF,.,TRBV13,TRBJ2-3,TRBD1
TGTGCCAGCACCTGGGACGGGAACACTGAAGCTTTCTTT,CASTWDGNTEAFF,.,TRBV25-1,TRBJ1-1,.
TGTGCCAGCAGCCAAGATCCCCCCGGCGGGAGCCGCACAGATACGCAGTATTTT,CASSQDPPGGSRTDTQYF,.,TRBV4-2,TRBJ2-3,TRBD2
TGTGCCAGCAGCTCCGAAGGCAGCACAGATACGCAGTATTTT,CASSSEGSTDTQYF,few,TRBV7-3,TRBJ2-3,.
TGTGCCAGCAGCGTGGGACTCCCGGGGGGTGGCTACGAGCAGTACTTC,CASSVGLPGGGYEQYF,few,TRBV11-2,TRBJ2-7,TRBD2
TGTGCCAGCGGGCCGACCCCCAATGAGCGGTTCTTC,CASGPTPNERFF,.,TRBV3-1,TRBJ2-1,.
TGCAGTGCCTCGGATTTTGGTCGGGAGCAGTTCTTC,CSASDFGREQFF,few,TRBV20-1,TRBJ2-1,.
TGCGCCAGCAGCCAGACCGCAGGGTTAAAGACCCAGTACTTC,CASSQTAGLKTQYF,.,TRBV4-1,TRBJ2-5,.
TGTGCCAGCAGCCCCGGTAGGACCTTCAATCAGCCCCAGCATTTT,CASSPGRTFNQPQHF,.,TRBV7-9,TRBJ1-5,.
TGTGCCAGCAGCCCCGTCCCGGGACAGGGGGCGAACACTGAAGCTTTCTTT,CASSPVPGQGANTEAFF,few,TRBV7-8,TRBJ1-1,TRBD1
TGTGCCAGCAAACAGGGCCTACCCTACGAGCAGTACTTC,CASKQGLPYEQYF,.,TRBV7-8,TRBJ2-7,.
TGTGCCAGCAGACTCTTCCGGGAGGGCCTTTACGATACGCAGTATTTT,CASRLFREGLYDTQYF,few,TRBV6-1,TRBJ2-3,TRBD2
TGCAGCGTTACAGGGGCCGGGAAGGGCGGCTACACCTTC,CSVTGAGKGGYTF,few,TRBV29-1,TRBJ1-2,TRBD1
TGCAGTGCTGTAGAAGCGGGGAGATCCCACAATGAGCAGTTCTTC,CSAVEAGRSHNEQFF,.,TRBV20-1,TRBJ2-1,TRBD2
TGCGCCAGCAGCCAAGAGGGCTGGACAGGGACGAACCAGCCCCAGCATTTT,CASSQEGWTGTNQPQHF,.,TRBV4-1,TRBJ1-5,TRBD1
TGCGCCAGCAGCCAAGAGGCGACCTACGAGCAGTACTTC,CASSQEATYEQYF,.,TRBV4-1,TRBJ2-7,.
TGCAGCGTCGGGACGTTTAGCAATCAGCCCCAGCATTTT,CSVGTFSNQPQHF,.,TRBV20-1,TRBJ1-5,.
TGTGCCAGCAGTAGGGGACAGGCGACAACTAATGAAAAACTGTTTTTT,CASSRGQATTNEKLFF,.,TRBV28,TRBJ1-4,TRBD1
TGTGCCAGCAGCGTAGGGCTAGCGGTAGGCTCCTACAATGAGCAGTTCTTC,CASSVGLAVGSYNEQFF,.,TRBV9,TRBJ2-1,TRBD2
TGTGCCAGCAGCCCTCCGGGACAGGGGCGTTGGGAGCAGTACTTC,CASSPPGQGRWEQYF,few,TRBV7-9,TRBJ2-7,TRBD1
TGCGCCAGCAGAGGACCACCGTGGGGCGCTTACAATGAGCAGTTCTTC,CASRGPPWGAYNEQFF,few,TRBV10-2,TRBJ2-1,.
TGTGCCAGCAGCCCGAACAGGGATTCCTACAATGAGCAGTTCTTC,CASSPNRDSYNEQFF,.,TRBV11-2,TRBJ2-1,.
TGTGCCAGCAGAGGAGGGAAGAGCTCCTACGAGCAGCACTTC,CASRGGKSSYEQHF,.,TRBV6-1,TRBJ2-7,.
TGCGCCAGCAGCCCATCCGTGGGGACGAACACCGGGGAGCTGTTTTTT,CASSPSVGTNTGELFF,.,TRBV5-1,TRBJ2-2,.
TGCAGCGTTGAGAGACGGGGGGCAACTAATGAAAAACTGTTTTTT,CSVERRGATNEKLFF,many,TRBV29-1,TRBJ1-4,.
TGCAGCGTCTTGTCCCGGGACGGTGTGGTTAACTATGGCTACACCTTC,CSVLSRDGVVNYGYTF,.,TRBV29-1,TRBJ1-2,.
TGCGCCAGCAGCGGCAGGGGTTCCTATAATTCACCCCTCCACTTT,CASSGRGSYNSPLHF,.,TRBV5-1,TRBJ1-6,.
TGTGCCAGCAGCTTATGGGGGACCTACAATGAGCAGTTCTTC,CASSLWGTYNEQFF,.,TRBV11-2,TRBJ2-1,.
TGTGCCGTTACCGCTAGCACAGATACGCAGTATTTT,CAVTASTDTQYF,few,TRBV7-2,TRBJ2-3,.
TGTGCCAGCAGCCTCACAGGGATTGGGGCCAACGTCCTGACTTTC,CASSLTGIGANVLTF,few,TRBV3-1,TRBJ2-6,.